This T cell receptor beta chain was sequenced during a study of glioma-infiltrating T cells after dendritic cell vaccination (dated by TCRdb to the mid-2010s). With respect to the entire study: The cohort included roughly 15 glioblastoma patients drawn from Phase I and II dendritic cell vaccination trials, of whom 9 were newly diagnosed and 6 had recurrent disease. Autologous tumor lysate-pulsed dendritic cell vaccination was administered to the patients between about 2002 and 2012. To make the vaccine, monocyte-derived dendritic cells were cultured for seven to eight days with IL-4 and GM-CSF and then pulsed overnight with autologous tumor lysate. Each patient got three intradermal injections of the dendritic cell vaccine, spaced at biweekly intervals, in the arm below the axilla. In glioblastoma patients vaccinated with dendritic cells, deep sequencing of TCR beta CDR3 regions served to measure the amount of tumor-infiltrating lymphocytes and to compare repertoires between tumor and blood. Survival after dendritic cell vaccination was correlated with TCR sequencing metrics such as TIL content and the overlap between tumor and blood repertoires. The investigation overall reported the following: After dendritic cell vaccination, a higher estimated pretreatment TIL content predicted longer time to progression and overall survival. The cohort was small and heterogeneous, few patients had complete blood and tumor sets, and even fewer had initial-recurrent tumor pairs. No direct relationship between TCR clonality and survival was found, suggesting that a diverse polyclonal response may matter. The TCR overlap response model with three groups was called speculative and said to need prospective validation.

In the case of this clone: Its antigen remains undetermined. It has no much larger one-base neighbor in the sample; base qualities were not kept.

The immunoSEQ assay amplified TCRB CDR3 regions from about 2 micrograms of genomic DNA, or from all available DNA when less than that amount was available. Multiplex PCR used 60 forward primers for TCR V beta segments and 13 reverse primers for J beta segments. To estimate the number of reads per starting template, synthetic control templates were added to each sample at limiting dilution. The Illumina HiSeq System generated 87 bp sequencing reads. The original pipeline was this. PCR and sequencing errors were removed by a nearest neighbor algorithm that merged closely related sequences. TCR overlap was defined as the percentage of unique tumor TCR beta sequences that were also found in the peripheral blood of the same patient. Imported from immuneACCESS, the table was reduced by TCRdb to in-frame sequences with V and J called. These copies leave out some clones; in studies compared against another copy, an unresolved V gene accounts for under half, and the cause of the remainder is not known. V and J calls plus clone size are reproduced from that table; the DNA served to infer D and trimming. For this sample the table gives 50,000 to 70,000 clones, of which about four fifths were detected only once. Less than 20% of the sample is held by the ten biggest clonotypes.

In light of the paper, this sample's time point label describes: after dendritic cell vaccination, including at tumor progression/relapse. Selection of patients required sufficient residual fresh-frozen tumor tissue and over two years of available survival data. An isocitrate dehydrogenase mutation was not carried by any of the glioblastoma patients, although molecular status was otherwise variable. PBMC collection took place before vaccination, two weeks after the third vaccination, and at tumor progression if progression occurred. The Qiagen DNeasy Blood extraction Kit was used to extract genomic DNA. Its CDR3 holds 13 amino acids, cysteine through phenylalanine. The sequence is cut down to CDR3 DNA, 39 bases in frame from base 1. The germline V gene gives CDR1 as SQVTM and CDR2 as ANQGSEA. Ends trimmed: V by 6 bases, J by 4 bases; bases unmatched to a gene: 6.

Source: blood, taken after dendritic cell vaccination. The sequence links TRBV29-1 to TRBJ2-1, with 7 bases in between that match TRBD2. The sequence came from a human donor with glioblastoma. The nucleotides read TGCAGCGTGGGGCCGGGGGGATACAATGAGCAGTTCTTC. The translation is CSVGPGGYNEQFF.